These 29 T cell receptor beta chains were all obtained from the same sample, sequenced in a study of cytomegalovirus exposure and HLA in healthy donors. In the PCR, 60 Vbeta and 13 Jbeta primers were used. Only in-frame clones appear in the TCRdb table, and some are missing; sequencing was by immunoSEQ multiplex PCR. The sample lists roughly 100,000 clones; roughly four fifths were seen once. The sample comprised PBMCs. The receptors here all came from a man in his forties or fifties in good health and CMV-seropositive.

A note on this clone: Relative to the germline gene, one junction end is altered; a read error may explain this. The chain carries TRBV5-1 and TRBJ2-7, with no clear D. The germline V gene has CDR1 SGHRS and CDR2 YFSETQ. CDR3 size: 14 residues. The CDR3 DNA is TGCACCAGCAGCTTGGCCGAGCCCCCCTACGAGCAGTACTTC. This encodes CTSSLAEPPYEQYF.

The count of this clone is one. V and J are TRBV5-1 and TRBJ1-3; D perhaps matches TRBD1 (5 bases). Germline loops: CDR1 SGHRS, CDR2 YFSETQ. The ends were cut back, 5 bases at V and 0 bases at J, with 12 bases in the middle. The CDR3 covers 15 residues. The CDR3 protein is CASRPSDSSGNTIYF. The CDR3 DNA is TGCGCCAGCAGACCTTCCGACAGCTCTGGAAACACCATATATTTT.

The chain recombines TRBV18 with TRBJ2-5, with 10 bases matching TRBD1. This CDR3 is built from 19 residues. Germline CDR1 KGHSH, CDR2 LQKENI. J lost 1 base, V lost 4 bases, and 15 bases had no gene match. The CDR3 region has the DNA TGTGCCAGCTCACATGTCCCGGGACAGGGGATCGGGGGCCAAGAGACCCAGTACTTC. As protein: CASSHVPGQGIGGQETQYF.

DNA for the CDR3: TGTGCCAGTACCGACAGGGGTCGTGAAAAACTGTTTTTT. Amino acid sequence: CASTDRGREKLFF. The rearrangement joins TRBV19 to TRBJ1-4, with 8 nucleotides matching TRBD1. V lost 7 bases, J lost 7 bases, and 5 bases stayed unmatched. Per germline, CDR1 LNHDA and CDR2 SQIVND (reference sequence). This CDR3 has 13 residues.

This clone was observed a handful of times. This chain links TRBV7-6 with TRBJ2-7, with D maybe TRBD2 (6 bases). CDR1 is SGHVS and CDR2 is FNYEAQ in the germline V gene. Between the trimmed V and J ends, which lost 6 bases and 2 bases, there was a span of 14 bases. The CDR3 has 14 amino acids. CDR3 amino acids: CASSPRRGPYEQYF. The CDR3 DNA reads TGTGCCAGCAGTCCCCGGCGGGGACCCTACGAGCAGTACTTC. Full variable domain (missing parts from reference TRBV7-6 and TRBJ2-7): GAGVSQSPRYKVTKRGQDVALRCDPISGHVSLYWYRQALGQGPEFLTYFNYEAQQDKSGLPNDRFSAERPEGSISTLTIQRTEQRDSAMYRCASSPRRGPYEQYFGPGTRLTVT.

This chain connects TRBV7-8 to TRBJ2-5, with TRBD2 matching 12 bases. The CDR3 totals 19 residues. Germline CDR1 is SGHVS and CDR2 is FQNEAQ. J lost 7 bases, V lost 5 bases, and 20 bases had no gene match. The CDR3: CASSPRTSGGPFVSGTQYF. The CDR3 DNA reads TGTGCCAGCAGCCCCCGTACTAGCGGGGGGCCCTTTGTCTCTGGGACCCAGTACTTC.

The J gene is TRBJ2-7, the V gene TRBV6-1; D might be TRBD1 (6 bases). This CDR3 is built from 13 residues. V was cut by 6 bases and J by 6 bases, with 15 bases left in between. CDR1 is MNHNS, CDR2 SASEGT, per germline. The CDR3 region is CASSGGQKSEQYF. CDR3 DNA: TGTGCCAGCAGCGGCGGACAGAAAAGCGAGCAGTACTTC.

The chain's CDR3 is CASSLEGRSNEKLFF. DNA for the CDR3: TGTGCCAGCAGTTTAGAGGGCAGATCTAATGAAAAACTGTTTTTT. The chain uses TRBV28 and TRBJ1-4; D is unresolved. Germline lookup yields CDR1 MDHEN and CDR2 SYDVKM. V shed 2 bases and J shed 3 bases, with 10 bases lying between them. The length of the CDR3 is 15 residues.

The chain combines TRBV6-1 with TRBJ2-5, with D perhaps TRBD1 (6 bases). The CDR3 runs to 15 residues. Trimming took off 7 bases at V and 5 bases at J, with 20 bases between the two ends. Germline loops: CDR1 MNHNS, CDR2 SASEGT. The CDR3 DNA sequence: TGTGCCAGCAAAGAGACACAGGGTGACGCTGAGACCCAGTACTTC. It encodes CASKETQGDAETQYF.

This clone was seen only once. The chain combines TRBV18 with TRBJ2-1, with D possibly being TRBD1 (6 bases). Germline V lookup: CDR1 KGHSH, CDR2 LQKENI. CDR3 length: 13 residues. The ends were cut back, 4 bases at V and 8 bases at J, with 12 bases in the middle. This CDR3 is CASSLGQPDEQFF. In DNA, the CDR3 is TGTGCCAGCTCACTCGGACAGCCCGATGAGCAGTTCTTC.

The table lists this clone with a few counts. V usage is TRBV5-1 and J usage is TRBJ2-2, with TRBD2 identical over 7 bases. The ends lost 1 base at V and 5 bases at J; junction bases unmatched: 5. CDR3 length equals 15 residues. Germline CDR1 reads SGHRS; CDR2 reads YFSETQ. CDR3 in DNA: TGCGCCAGCAGCTTGAAGGCTAGCGGTACCGGGGAGCTGTTTTTT. Amino acids: CASSLKASGTGELFF.

This chain joins TRBV15 and TRBJ2-1; D perhaps matches TRBD2 (5 bases). Germline V lookup: CDR1 LNHNV, CDR2 YYDKDF (reference sequence). The CDR3 extends over 14 amino acids. V gave up 2 bases and J gave up 6 bases, with 11 bases separating them. CDR3 region: CATSRSGVFNEQFF. The CDR3 DNA reads as TGTGCCACCAGCAGAAGCGGCGTTTTCAATGAGCAGTTCTTC.

V and J are TRBV7-9 and TRBJ2-7; 8 bases are shared with TRBD2. Trimming took 7 bases from V and 6 from J; bases not matched to a gene: 11. Germline V gene data show CDR1 as SEHNR and CDR2 as FQNEAQ (reference sequence). The CDR3 is 14 residues long. Written as DNA, the CDR3 is TGTGCCAGCACCCAAGGGACTAGTAACTCCGAGCAGTACTTC. Translating gives CASTQGTSNSEQYF.

V and J are TRBV6-5 and TRBJ2-5, with 8 bases fitting TRBD1. The J call is doubtful: the DNA matches TRBJ2-7 better. The CDR3 totals 12 residues. In germline, CDR1 is MNHEY, CDR2 SVGAGI. CDR3 DNA sequence: TGTGCCAGCAGTTCGACAGGGGTCGAGCAGTACTTC. As protein: CASSSTGVEQYF.

The table lists this clone with a few counts. The chain recombines TRBV28 with TRBJ2-7; D might be TRBD2 (5 bases). Germline assignment: CDR1 MDHEN and CDR2 SYDVKM. The CDR3 runs 16 residues. V was clipped by 5 bases and J by 5 bases, with 22 bases between them. The CDR3 sequence: CASSPPKGALENEQYF. Here the CDR3 DNA reads TGTGCCAGCAGTCCGCCTAAGGGAGCGCTGGAGAACGAGCAGTACTTC.

The chain uses TRBV7-9 and TRBJ1-1; D is perhaps TRBD1 (5 bases). This CDR3 region has 14 residues. Germline assignment: CDR1 SEHNR and CDR2 FQNEAQ (reference sequence). V was pared by 5 bases and J by 1 base, with 11 bases between. The CDR3 DNA sequence: TGTGCCAGCAGCCGGAAACAGGAGAACACTGAAGCTTTCTTT. Amino acid sequence: CASSRKQENTEAFF.

The V and J genes are TRBV2 and TRBJ1-5; D call uncertain. CDR1 and CDR2 (germline): SNHLY, FYNNEI. The CDR3 extends over 12 amino acids. Trimming stripped 8 bases from V and 4 bases from J, with 9 bases between. CDR3 DNA: TGTGCCAGCGGGTCCGGGAATCAGCCCCAGCATTTT. Its protein is CASGSGNQPQHF.

V gene TRBV2 combines with J gene TRBJ2-7; 9 nucleotides line up with TRBD1. Per the germline V gene, CDR1 is SNHLY and CDR2 is FYNNEI. V trimming: 6 bases; J trimming: 7 bases; junction bases outside the gene matches: 10. The CDR3 sequence is 14 residues long. CDR3 residues: CASRGTGWEGEQYF. The CDR3, as DNA: TGTGCCAGCAGGGGGACAGGGTGGGAAGGAGAGCAGTACTTC.

This clone has a single count. The chain couples TRBV4-2 to TRBJ2-7; 14 bases match TRBD2. After removal of 3 bases from V and 4 bases from J, the junction contained 2 bases not matched to a gene. The CDR3 is 15 residues long. Per germline, CDR1 LGHNA and CDR2 YNFKEQ. In nucleotides, the CDR3 is TGTGCCAGCAGCCAGGGACTAGCGGGGGAATACGAGCAGTACTTC. It specifies CASSQGLAGEYEQYF.

CDR3 coding DNA: TGCAGCGTACCCGGGACTAGCGGGGGTGCCGGGGAGCTGTTTTTT. It is translated as CSVPGTSGGAGELFF. The V gene is TRBV29-1, the J gene TRBJ2-2; 14 bases are a match to TRBD2. Germline V gene lookup returns CDR1 SQVTM and CDR2 ANQGSEA. This CDR3 is 15 amino acids long. Unmatched junction bases numbered 6, after V lost 6 bases and J lost 6 bases.

The chain couples TRBV6-5 to TRBJ1-2; D perhaps matches TRBD1 (5 bases). CDR1 and CDR2 (germline): MNHEY, SVGAGI. This CDR3 contains 14 residues. V lost 0 bases, J lost 3 bases, and 8 bases lay in between. CDR3 amino acids: CASSYSGGDYGYTF. In DNA form, the CDR3 reads TGTGCCAGCAGTTACTCGGGGGGGGACTATGGCTACACCTTC.

The chain combines TRBV20-1 with TRBJ2-3, with 7 bases identical to TRBD2. The V segment lost 3 bases and the J segment 9 bases; nucleotides outside the gene matches: 3. This CDR3 spans 11 amino acids. In germline, CDR1 is DFQATT, CDR2 SNEGSKA (reference sequence). CDR3 protein: CSASGGETQYF. CDR3 nucleotides: TGCAGTGCTAGTGGGGGGGAGACGCAGTATTTT.

This chain connects TRBV11-1 to TRBJ1-1; D remains unclear. The CDR3 totals 14 residues. CDR1 SGHAT and CDR2 FQDESV come from the germline V gene (reference sequence). The germline V and J ends were trimmed by 0 bases and 0 bases, with 5 bases remaining between them. The CDR3 DNA reads TGTGCCAGCAGCTTAGCGAGCATGAACACTGAAGCTTTCTTT. Protein product: CASSLASMNTEAFF.

The chain carries TRBV7-9 and TRBJ1-5, with D maybe TRBD1 (5 bases). Germline-derived CDR1 and CDR2 are SEHNR and FQNEAQ (reference sequence). This CDR3 is built from 12 residues. Trimming shortened V by 7 bases and J by 5 bases, and 9 bases separated the two germline ends. Written as DNA, the CDR3 is TGTGCCAGCAACCAGGGTTATCAGCCCCAGCATTTT. As protein: CASNQGYQPQHF.

This clone occurred once. CDR3 sequence reads: CASSVGTSGSYEQYF. CDR3 coding DNA: TGTGCCAGCAGCGTAGGGACTAGCGGCTCCTACGAGCAGTACTTC. The rearrangement uses TRBV9 and TRBJ2-7; 10 bases map to TRBD2. V was clipped by 0 bases and J by 0 bases; unmatched bases: 0. Germline V gene data show CDR1 as SGDLS and CDR2 as YYNGEE. The CDR3 has 15 amino acids.

The J gene is TRBJ1-5, the V gene TRBV18; 7 nucleotides match TRBD1. V gave up 4 bases and J gave up 3 bases; unmatched junction bases: 3. The germline V gene has CDR1 KGHSH and CDR2 LQKENI. The CDR3 is 14 amino acids. The CDR3 here is CASSLTGNNQPQHF. In DNA, the CDR3 is TGTGCCAGCTCACTGACAGGGAACAATCAGCCCCAGCATTTT.

This chain links TRBV5-6 with TRBJ1-1; maybe TRBD1 (5 bases). Trimming stripped 2 bases from V and 1 base from J, with 6 bases between. The CDR3 runs 13 residues. Looked up from germline, CDR1 is SGHDT and CDR2 is YYEEEE. The CDR3 sequence: CASSFTGNTEAFF. The CDR3 DNA follows: TGTGCCAGCAGCTTCACAGGGAACACTGAAGCTTTCTTT.

The rearrangement links TRBV5-4 to TRBJ2-5; 8 nucleotides line up with TRBD1. The J call may be incorrect, as the DNA end agrees better with TRBJ2-7. CDR3 length: 14 amino acids. Per the germline V gene, CDR1 is SGHNT and CDR2 is YYREEE (reference sequence). For the CDR3, the DNA is TGTGCCAGCAGCAGGATGGACAGGGCCTACGAGCAGTACTTC. It specifies CASSRMDRAYEQYF.

Concerning this clone itself: Other DNA variants within this sample encode the same CDR3. The chain is built from TRBV29-1 and TRBJ1-5, with D maybe TRBD1 (6 bases). The V and J ends lost 6 bases and 3 bases respectively, with 12 bases between them. The CDR3 is 13 residues long. Germline CDR1 SQVTM, CDR2 ANQGSEA. Here the CDR3 DNA reads TGCAGCGTGGCCAGGGGCTCCAATCAGCCCCAGCATTTT. Amino acid sequence: CSVARGSNQPQHF.